This T cell receptor beta chain was found in a study of shared clonotypes between healthy human individuals (dated by TCRdb to the early 2020s). Regarding the research as a whole: The cohort comprised two women and a few men aged 18 to 49 years. Per donor, leukapheresis produced somewhere between about 0.8 and 9 billion PBMCs. To increase sequencing depth and limit assay-specific biases, different laboratories used diverse techniques to prepare libraries and sequence TCR repertoires. For each donor, CD4 naive and CD4 memory were each run on three plates, CD8 naive on two plates, and CD8 memory on one plate. The study deeply sequenced blood TCR repertoires of about 5 healthy adults to estimate repertoire size and the extent of clonotype sharing between individuals. Findings and caveats that apply to the study as a whole: The small number of donors limited the genetic and exposure-history diversity represented. Across four donors, 4.5% to 6.5% of naive CD4, over 3% of naive CD8, roughly 2.2% of memory CD4, and under 0.45% of memory CD8 clonotypes were shared. Even with the large sequencing depth, rarefaction of the sorted-subset datasets indicated that sequencing was incomplete. Pairwise subsampling indicated that sequencing depth was expected to affect the degree of clonotype sharing among donors. Sampling was restricted to blood, and TCR repertoires in tissues likely differ from the TCR repertoires found in blood. Naive subsets generally had larger estimated clonotype richness than memory subsets. Higher generation probabilities were observed for clonotypes shared by all four sorted-subset donors than for non-shared clonotypes.

Using the deep immunoSEQ assay, multiplex PCR amplified TCR CDR3 regions from genomic DNA. Extracted genomic DNA from each cell subset was spread evenly across all wells of several immunoSEQ 96-well plates, with each plate serving as a replicate. For sorted subsets, approximately 200 ng of genomic DNA, equivalent to 30,000 or so T cell genomes, went into each replicate PCR. Purified libraries were quantified with a Qubit 3.0 fluorometer, sized on a Bioanalyzer 2100, and re-quantified with the KAPA Library Quantification kit. A separate single-read 150-cycle Illumina NextSeq 550 flow cell was used to sequence each immunoSEQ 96-well plate. Concerning the study's data processing: The immunoSEQ output contained only junctional sequences without quality scores, so filtering could not match that applied to full-length reads. To assign V/J genes and CDR3, sequences were annotated using PyIR, a Python wrapper for IgBLAST v1.9, with IMGT germline references. Reads were removed for weak V/J assignments (E-value above 1e-6), missing CDR3, stop codons, out-of-frame junctions, or ambiguous translated residues. V3J clonotypes were defined by identical inferred V gene, J gene, and CDR3 amino acid sequence. Percentage overlap between repertoires was computed as shared unique clonotypes divided by the size of the smaller repertoire. RTK rarefaction, the Chao1 estimator, and Recon v2.1 estimates of unobserved clonotypes were used to assess repertoire richness. Generation probabilities for all TCRbeta clonotypes obtained by the gDNA method from a few donors were computed using OLGA. The table was pulled from immuneACCESS by TCRdb, which kept in-frame rearrangements only. Such tables lose some clones; where checked, under half of the loss comes from unresolved V genes, and the rest has no known cause. The V and J calls and clone size are taken from that table; D and trimming were inferred from the DNA. The sample data list 760,000 or so clones, and around 96% of these were observed just once. Together, the top ten hold around 0.25% of the sample.

For the CD8 naive samples, CD45RO-negative cells were positively selected for CCR7, yielding a CD45RA+CCR7+ population from which TemRA cells were excluded. Healthy HIV-negative adults with no recently reported acute infections or vaccinations were included as donors. Only Caucasian adults living in Nashville, Tennessee, USA were represented among the donors. Blood was collected by leukapheresis, and PBMCs were isolated by Ficoll-Histopaque density gradient centrifugation and then cryopreserved in liquid nitrogen vapor phase. Analytical flow cytometry was used to check the purity and quantity of every magnetically sorted T cell population. Genomic DNA was isolated from each sorted fraction and quantified by UV absorbance on a Nanodrop 2000c. A note on this clone: It has no known antigen specificity. No base qualities exist here, and no much larger clone lies one base off it.

Input material: naive CD8+ T cells sorted from blood. Explained via the paper, the cell subset or site label denotes: CD45RA+CCR7+. The sequence was collected from a man aged 25-45 years in good health.

The CDR3 region: CASSIEQGDGYTF. The nucleotides are TGTGCCAGTAGTATAGAACAGGGAGACGGCTACACCTTC. The sequence joins TRBV19 to TRBJ1-2; perhaps TRBD1 is the D gene, with 6 bases matching. Looking up the germline V gene (reference sequence) yields CDR1 LNHDA and CDR2 SQIVND. Reading from cysteine to phenylalanine, the CDR3 counts 13 amino acids. Just CDR3 DNA is preserved here, 39 bases in frame from base 1. Trimming removed 0 bases from V and 8 bases from J, leaving 10 bases between the germline ends.